The text below deals with one TCR beta chain. Profiling relied on immunoSEQ multiplex PCR, and the TCRdb table lists in-frame clones only, not all of them. The repertoire holds about 210,000 clones, around 91% seen once, with around 4.8% in the top ten. This entry belongs to a study of blood T cell repertoires in COVID-19. The clonotype comes from a woman aged 40 to 50 with acute or convalescent COVID-19. The sequencing sample was made of peripheral blood.

The DNA of the CDR3 is TGCGCCAGCAGCGGAGCAGGGGAAACTAATGAAAAACTGTTTTTT. Translation: CASSGAGETNEKLFF. The V gene is TRBV5-1, the J gene TRBJ1-4, with D perhaps TRBD1 (6 bases). Trimming took 4 bases from V and 1 from J, leaving 11 bases between them. This CDR3 spans 15 amino acids. Germline CDR1 and CDR2: SGHRS and YFSETQ.